This TCR beta chain emerged from a study of T-cell reconstitution after alpha-beta-depleted transplantation in children. There are a few counts of this clonotype. Unique molecular identifiers were incorporated into the prepared TCRbeta library. TCRdb re-analysed the PCR reads in MiXCR, keeping a single row per CDR3 protein. The table includes about 540,000 distinct CDR3 sequences, about a sixth detected once. The sample here was PBMCs from the stem cell graft donor, taken from the stem cell graft. The TCR was taken from a human donor who donated a stem cell graft to a child with acute lymphoblastic leukemia.

The CDR3 region is CSVVLAAGELFF. As DNA, the CDR3 is TGCAGCGTTGTACTAGCGGCCGGGGAGCTGTTTTTT. V usage is TRBV29-1 and J usage is TRBJ2-2; 8 positions match TRBD2. Germline lookup yields CDR1 SQVTM and CDR2 ANQGSEA. V was pared by 4 bases and J by 6 bases, with 1 base of the junction left unmatched. The CDR3 runs 12 residues.